This T cell receptor (beta chain) comes out of a study of early T cells in non-severe SARS-CoV-2 infection. Background on the study: Bulk RNA isolated from unsorted whole blood underwent sequencing; chains were not paired. Study-wide points: VDJdb matching favored anti-spike CD8 responses, missing private and CD4 specificities.

Individual cDNA molecules carried attached unique molecular identifiers. Each CDR3 protein is one row after TCRdb ran MiXCR on the 5' RACE reads. Among roughly 93,000 distinct CDR3 sequences, approximately 14% were seen once, and the ten largest hold about 0.58%. Per germline, CDR1 SGDLS and CDR2 YYNGEE. Germline trimming cut 3 bases from V and 4 bases from J; bases unmatched to any gene: 6. The CDR3 totals 14 residues. This clonotype was detected only a few times. The antigen is undetermined. This TCR came from an adult who was a healthcare worker with PCR-confirmed SARS-CoV-2 infection or an uninfected control (not recorded which). The sample consisted of whole blood. V gene TRBV9 combines with J gene TRBJ2-5; 7 bases agree with TRBD2. CDR3 loop: CASSGRTGGETQYF. The DNA of the CDR3 is TGTGCCAGCAGCGGACGGACGGGGGGAGAGACCCAGTACTTC.